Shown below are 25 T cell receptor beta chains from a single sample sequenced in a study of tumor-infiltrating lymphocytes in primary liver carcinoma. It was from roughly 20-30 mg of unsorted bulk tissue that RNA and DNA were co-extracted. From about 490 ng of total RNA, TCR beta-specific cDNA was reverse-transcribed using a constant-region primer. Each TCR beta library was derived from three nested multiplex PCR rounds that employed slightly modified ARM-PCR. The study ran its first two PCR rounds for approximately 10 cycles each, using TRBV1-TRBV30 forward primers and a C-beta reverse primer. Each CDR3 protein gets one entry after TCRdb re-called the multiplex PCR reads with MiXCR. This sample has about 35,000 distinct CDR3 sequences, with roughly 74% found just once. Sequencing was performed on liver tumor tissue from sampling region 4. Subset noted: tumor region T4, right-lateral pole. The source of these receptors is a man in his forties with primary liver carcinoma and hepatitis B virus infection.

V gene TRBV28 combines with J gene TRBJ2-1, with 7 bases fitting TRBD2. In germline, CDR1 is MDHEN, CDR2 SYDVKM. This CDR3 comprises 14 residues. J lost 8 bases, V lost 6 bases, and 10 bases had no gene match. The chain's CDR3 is CASSPGGCYDEQFF. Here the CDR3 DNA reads TGTGCCAGCAGCCCGGGAGGCTGTTACGATGAGCAGTTCTTC.

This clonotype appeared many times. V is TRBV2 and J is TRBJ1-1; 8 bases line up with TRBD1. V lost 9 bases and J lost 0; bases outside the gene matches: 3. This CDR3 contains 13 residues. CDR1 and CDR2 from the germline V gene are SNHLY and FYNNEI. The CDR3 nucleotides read TGTGCCAGGACAGGGGATATGAACACTGAAGCTTTCTTT. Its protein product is CARTGDMNTEAFF.

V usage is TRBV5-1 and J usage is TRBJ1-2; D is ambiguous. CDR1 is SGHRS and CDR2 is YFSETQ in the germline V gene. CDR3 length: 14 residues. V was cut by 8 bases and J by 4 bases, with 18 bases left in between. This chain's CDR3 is CARMYQGGGYGYTF. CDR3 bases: TGCGCCAGAATGTACCAAGGAGGCGGCTATGGCTACACCTTC.

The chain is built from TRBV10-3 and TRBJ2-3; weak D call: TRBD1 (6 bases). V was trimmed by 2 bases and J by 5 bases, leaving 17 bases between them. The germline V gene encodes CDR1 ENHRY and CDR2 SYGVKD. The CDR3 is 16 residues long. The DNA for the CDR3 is TGTGCCATCAGTGAGCCGCGACCCCAGGGGCTAGATACGCAGTATTTT. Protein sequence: CAISEPRPQGLDTQYF.

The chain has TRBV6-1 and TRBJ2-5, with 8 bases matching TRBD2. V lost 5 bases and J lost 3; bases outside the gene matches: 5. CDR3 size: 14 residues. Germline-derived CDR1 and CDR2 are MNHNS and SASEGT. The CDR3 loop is CASSLGLVKETQYF. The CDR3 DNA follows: TGTGCCAGCAGTCTGGGACTAGTTAAAGAGACCCAGTACTTC.

The CDR3, as DNA: TGCGCCAGCAGCTTGACTAGCTGGAGGGTCCATGAGCAGTTCTTC. This translates into CASSLTSWRVHEQFF. The chain employs TRBV5-1 and TRBJ2-1; TRBD2 might be the D (6 bases). The germline CDR1 and CDR2 sequences are SGHRS and YFSETQ. This CDR3 is built from 15 residues. With 1 base removed from V and 8 bases from J, the gap between germline ends came to 16 bases.

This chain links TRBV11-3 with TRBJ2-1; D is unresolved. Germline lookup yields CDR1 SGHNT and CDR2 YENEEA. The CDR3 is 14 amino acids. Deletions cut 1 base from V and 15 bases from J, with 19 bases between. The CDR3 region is CASSLGVSNNEMFF. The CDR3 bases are TGTGCCAGCAGCTTAGGTGTCAGCAACAATGAGATGTTCTTC.

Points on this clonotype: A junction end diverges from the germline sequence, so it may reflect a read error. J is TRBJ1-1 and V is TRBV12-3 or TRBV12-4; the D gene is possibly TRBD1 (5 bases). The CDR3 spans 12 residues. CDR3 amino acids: CASTGRDGEAFF. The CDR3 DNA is TGTGCCAGTACGGGACGCGACGGTGAAGCCTTCTTT.

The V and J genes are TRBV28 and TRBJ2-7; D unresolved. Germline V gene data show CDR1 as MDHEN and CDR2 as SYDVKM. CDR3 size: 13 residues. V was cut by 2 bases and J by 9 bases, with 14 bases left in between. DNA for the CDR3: TGTGCCAGCAGTTTACATGGGCCCTTGGGGCAGTACTTC. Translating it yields CASSLHGPLGQYF.

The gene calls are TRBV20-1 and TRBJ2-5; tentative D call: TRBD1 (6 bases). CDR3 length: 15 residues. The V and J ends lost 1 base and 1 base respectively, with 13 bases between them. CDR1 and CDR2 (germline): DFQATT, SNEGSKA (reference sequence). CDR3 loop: CSARVQGVPQETQYF. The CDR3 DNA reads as TGCAGTGCTAGAGTACAGGGAGTCCCCCAAGAGACCCAGTACTTC.

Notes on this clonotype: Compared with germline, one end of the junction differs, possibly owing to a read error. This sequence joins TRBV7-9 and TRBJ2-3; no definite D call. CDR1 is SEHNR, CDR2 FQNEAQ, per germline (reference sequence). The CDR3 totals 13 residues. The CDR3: CASSPNSGDTQFF. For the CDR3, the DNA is TGTGCCAGTAGCCCAAATAGTGGAGATACGCAGTTTTTT.

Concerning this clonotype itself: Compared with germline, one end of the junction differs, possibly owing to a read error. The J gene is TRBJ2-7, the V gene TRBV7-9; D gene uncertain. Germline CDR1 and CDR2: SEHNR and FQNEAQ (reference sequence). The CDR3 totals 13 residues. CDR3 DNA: TGTGACAGCAACTTACATGAGGCCTCCGAGCAGTACTTC. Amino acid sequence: CDSNLHEASEQYF.

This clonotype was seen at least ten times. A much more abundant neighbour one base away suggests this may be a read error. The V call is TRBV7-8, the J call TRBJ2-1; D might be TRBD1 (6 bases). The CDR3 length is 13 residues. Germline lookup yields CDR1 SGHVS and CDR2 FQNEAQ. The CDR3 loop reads CASSSGQYSEQFF. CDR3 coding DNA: TGTGCCAGCAGCTCTGGACAGTACAGTGAGCAGTTCTTC.

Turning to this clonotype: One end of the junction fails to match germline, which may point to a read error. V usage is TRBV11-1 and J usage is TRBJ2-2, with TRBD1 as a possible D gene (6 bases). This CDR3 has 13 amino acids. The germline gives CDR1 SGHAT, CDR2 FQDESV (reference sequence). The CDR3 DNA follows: TGTGCCAGCAGCTTTTGGGACACCGGCGAGCTGATTTTC. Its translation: CASSFWDTGELIF.

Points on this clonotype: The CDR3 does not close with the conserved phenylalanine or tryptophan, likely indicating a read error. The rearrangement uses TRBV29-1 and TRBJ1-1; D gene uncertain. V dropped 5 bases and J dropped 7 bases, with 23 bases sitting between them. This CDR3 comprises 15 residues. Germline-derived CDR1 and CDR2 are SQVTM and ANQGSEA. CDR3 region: CSVRAGWGMKIEAFL. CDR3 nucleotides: TGCAGCGTTCGGGCGGGGTGGGGAATGAAGATTGAAGCTTTCCTT.

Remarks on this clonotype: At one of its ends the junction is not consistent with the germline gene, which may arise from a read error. The DNA for the CDR3 is TGTGCCAGCAGAACTAGCGGGGGCTCCTACAATGAGCAGTTATTC. It yields the protein CASRTSGGSYNEQLF. The rearrangement joins TRBV28 to TRBJ2-1; 11 bases line up with TRBD2. The germline CDR1 and CDR2 sequences are MDHEN and SYDVKM. The CDR3 covers 15 residues.

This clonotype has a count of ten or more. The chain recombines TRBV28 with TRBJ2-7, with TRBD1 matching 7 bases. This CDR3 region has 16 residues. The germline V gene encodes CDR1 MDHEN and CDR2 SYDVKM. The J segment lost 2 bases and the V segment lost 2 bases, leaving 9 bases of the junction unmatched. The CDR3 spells CASSLEGAFGAYEQYF. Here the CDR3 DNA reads TGTGCCAGCAGTTTAGAGGGGGCTTTTGGGGCCTACGAGCAGTACTTC.

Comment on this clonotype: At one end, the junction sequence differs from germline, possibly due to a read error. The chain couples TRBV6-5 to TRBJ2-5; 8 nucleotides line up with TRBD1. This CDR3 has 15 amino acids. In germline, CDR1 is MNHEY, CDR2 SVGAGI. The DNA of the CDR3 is TGTGCCAGCAGGCCACGACAGGGGTGGGAAGAGTCCCAATACTTC. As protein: CASRPRQGWEESQYF.

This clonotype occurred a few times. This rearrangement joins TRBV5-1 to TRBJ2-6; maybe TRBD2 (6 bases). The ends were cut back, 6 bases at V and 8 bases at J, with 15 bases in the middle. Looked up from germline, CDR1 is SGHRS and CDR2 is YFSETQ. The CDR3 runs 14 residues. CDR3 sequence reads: CASKGTARTNVLTF. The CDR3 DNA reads TGCGCCAGCAAGGGGACTGCTCGGACCAACGTCCTGACTTTC.

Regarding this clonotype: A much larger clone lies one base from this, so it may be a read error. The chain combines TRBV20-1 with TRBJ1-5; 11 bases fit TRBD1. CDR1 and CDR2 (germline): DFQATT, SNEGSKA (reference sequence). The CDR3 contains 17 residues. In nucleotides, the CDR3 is TGCAGTGCTAGAGAACATAAGGGACAGGGGGGTAATCAGTCCCAGCATTTT. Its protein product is CSAREHKGQGGNQSQHF.

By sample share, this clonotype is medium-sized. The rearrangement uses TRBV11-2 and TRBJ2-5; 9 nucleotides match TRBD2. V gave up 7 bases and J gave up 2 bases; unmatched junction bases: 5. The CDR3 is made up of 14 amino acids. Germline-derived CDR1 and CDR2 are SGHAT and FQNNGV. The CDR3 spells CASTRAGGQETQYF. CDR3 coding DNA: TGTGCCAGCACCCGAGCGGGAGGACAAGAGACCCAGTACTTC. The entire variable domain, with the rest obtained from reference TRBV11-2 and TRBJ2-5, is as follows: EAGVAQSPRYKIIEKRQSVAFWCNPISGHATLYWYQQILGQGPKLLIQFQNNGVVDDSQLPKDRFSAERLKGVDSTLKIQPAKLEDSAVYLCASTRAGGQETQYFGPGTRLLVL.

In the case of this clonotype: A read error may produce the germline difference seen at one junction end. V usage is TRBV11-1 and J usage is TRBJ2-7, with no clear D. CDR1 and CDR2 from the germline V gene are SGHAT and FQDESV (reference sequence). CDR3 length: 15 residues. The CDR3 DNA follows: TGTGCCAGCAGCTCATCCCGGTACTCCTCATACGAGCAGTATTTC. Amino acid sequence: CASSSSRYSSYEQYF.

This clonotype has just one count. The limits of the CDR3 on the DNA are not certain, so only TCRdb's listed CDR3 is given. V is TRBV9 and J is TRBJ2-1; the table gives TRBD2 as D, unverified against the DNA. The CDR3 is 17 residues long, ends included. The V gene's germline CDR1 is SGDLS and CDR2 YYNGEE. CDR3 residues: CASSVGEGISVRNEQFF.

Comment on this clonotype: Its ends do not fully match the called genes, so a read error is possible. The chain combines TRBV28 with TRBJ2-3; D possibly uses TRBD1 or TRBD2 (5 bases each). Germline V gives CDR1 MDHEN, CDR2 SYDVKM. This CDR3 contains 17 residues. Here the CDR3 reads CASSLQGKGAGTDTQYF. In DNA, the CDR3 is TGCGCCAGCAGTCTCCAGGGAAAGGGTGCGGGCACAGATACGCAGTACTTT.

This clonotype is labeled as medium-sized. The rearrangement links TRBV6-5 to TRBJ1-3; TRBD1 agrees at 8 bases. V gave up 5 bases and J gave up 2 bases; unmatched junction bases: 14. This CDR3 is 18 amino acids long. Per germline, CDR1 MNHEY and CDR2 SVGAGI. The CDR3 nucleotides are TGTGCCAGCAGTCACGGTCCGAGGACAGGGATCGCTGGAAACACCATATATTTT. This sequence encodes CASSHGPRTGIAGNTIYF.